The TCR beta chain described here comes from a study of beta chain features in type 1 diabetes. Trimming removed 7 bases at V and 0 bases at J, with 13 bases between. Germline CDR1 SGHNT, CDR2 YYREEE (reference sequence). This CDR3 comprises 15 residues. Sequenced material consisted of expressed TCRB transcripts (all of the isolated RNA was reverse transcribed). Repertoires were generated with immunoSEQ multiplex PCR, while TCRdb's copy carries only in-frame clones and drops some. Here the sample spans hundreds of thousands of clones, roughly 15% being singletons. Sequenced material: naive CD4+ T cells from blood. The TCR originated in a man between 18 and 35 years old in good health. This chain uses TRBV5-4 with TRBJ1-4; D is unclear. In nucleotides, the CDR3 is TGTGCCAGCTCAATAGATGGCCCAACTAATGAAAAACTGTTTTTT. Translation: CASSIDGPTNEKLFF.